Presented here are 6 T cell receptor beta chains from one specimen sequenced in a study of T-cell memory formation after mild COVID-19. TCRdb fed the 5' RACE reads into MiXCR, producing one record per CDR3 protein. The table records under 550,000 distinct CDR3 sequences, 18% of them present only once. The sample comprised PBMCs or a T cell subset sorted from them (not recorded which). These receptors were taken from an adult woman who had mild COVID-19 (a few samples of this study predate the infection). Cell type and time point are not known.

This clonotype was picked up a small number of times. The V gene is TRBV29-1, the J gene TRBJ2-7, with 11 nucleotides matching TRBD2. The V gene end was trimmed by 4 bases and the J gene end by 5 bases; junction bases not matched to a gene: 13. Per germline, CDR1 SQVTM and CDR2 ANQGSEA. This CDR3 comprises 16 residues. CDR3 nucleotides: TGCAGCGTTGCTCAAGTAGCGGGAGGGACATTGGACGAGCAGTACTTC. Protein sequence: CSVAQVAGGTLDEQYF.

This chain uses TRBV12-3 or TRBV12-4 with TRBJ2-3; D might be TRBD1 (6 bases). This CDR3 is built from 16 residues. Trimming removed 7 bases at V and 1 base at J, with 18 bases between. The CDR3 here is CASKVARTAGTDTQYF. DNA of the CDR3: TGTGCCAGCAAAGTAGCGAGGACAGCGGGCACAGATACGCAGTATTTT.

The chain carries TRBV7-9 and TRBJ1-1, with TRBD1 matching over 10 bases. The V and J ends lost 4 bases and 2 bases, in that order; junction bases with no gene match: 4. This CDR3 is 15 amino acids long. CDR1 is SEHNR, CDR2 FQNEAQ, per germline (reference sequence). The CDR3 region is CASSSGQGRNTEAFF. DNA for the CDR3: TGTGCCAGCAGCTCGGGACAGGGGCGCAACACTGAAGCTTTCTTT.

The chain has TRBV19 and TRBJ2-1, with 7 bases identical to TRBD2. The CDR3 spans 16 residues. The V segment lost 11 bases and the J segment 0 bases; nucleotides outside the gene matches: 13. Germline V gene sequence: CDR1 LNHDA, CDR2 SQIVND (reference sequence). The DNA of the CDR3 is TGTGCCGCCAGCGTTTGGGGCGGGGGCTCCTACAATGAGCAGTTCTTC. Amino acids: CAASVWGGGSYNEQFF.

A few counts support this clonotype. This chain joins TRBV20-1 and TRBJ2-1, with 9 nucleotides matching TRBD2. The ends lost 4 bases at V and 16 bases at J; junction bases unmatched: 8. The CDR3 covers 11 residues. Germline V gives CDR1 DFQATT, CDR2 SNEGSKA (reference sequence). The CDR3 DNA follows: TGCAGTGCTATCGGGGCTAGCGGGAACTTCTTC. Amino acids: CSAIGASGNFF.

The gene calls are TRBV12-3 or TRBV12-4 and TRBJ2-1, with D maybe TRBD1 (7 bases). CDR3 length equals 13 residues. Trimming cost V 6 bases and J 7 bases, with 13 bases left between them. This chain's CDR3 is CASRSQGGNEQFF. CDR3 bases: TGTGCCAGCAGAAGCCAGGGGGGTAATGAGCAGTTCTTC.